This TCR beta chain was identified during a study of T cells in Graves' hyperthyroidism and ophthalmopathy. Authors of the study amplified TCR beta CDR3 regions from RNA transcripts. First-round RT-PCR with HTBI primers amplified the TCR CDR3 region. A single record per CDR3 protein comes from TCRdb applying MiXCR to the multiplex PCR reads. The sample includes around 690,000 distinct CDR3 sequences, roughly 17% of them seen just once. This clonotype has only a few counts. The V gene's germline CDR1 is SGHTA and CDR2 FQGTGA. Trimming took 5 bases from V and 4 from J; bases not matched to a gene: 16. There are 18 residues in the CDR3.

Source material: blood. This clonotype was obtained from a man in his fifties with Graves' hyperthyroidism. The chain has TRBV7-3 and TRBJ2-5, with 10 positions matching TRBD1. The CDR3 DNA is TGTGCCAGCAGCCCCGGGACAGGGGTTGCTGGGGGAGGAGAGACCCAGTACTTC. The encoded protein is CASSPGTGVAGGGETQYF. Full variable domain (missing parts from reference TRBV7-3 and TRBJ2-5): GAGVSQTPSNKVTEKGKYVELRCDPISGHTALYWYRQSLGQGPEFLIYFQGTGAADDSGLPNDRFFAVRPEGSVSTLKIQRTERGDSAVYLCASSPGTGVAGGGETQYFGPGTRLLVL.